This T cell receptor beta chain was documented in a study of regulatory T cells in long-lasting Graves disease. Study findings and constraints: Persistent disease was associated with favored TRBV28 usage and with favored use of TRBJ1-2 and TRBJ2-5. Rather than thyroid tissue, only peripheral blood underwent study. Clonotypes that were public and shared totalled a few thousand in persistent patients versus roughly 1,000 in new patients.

From germline, CDR1 is MNHEY and CDR2 SMNVEV (reference sequence). This CDR3 is built from 13 residues. The table lists this clonotype with a few counts. The antigen is undetermined. HTBI primers from iRepertoire and Arm-PCR of CDR3 regions yielded the TCR beta libraries. A single record per CDR3 protein comes from TCRdb applying MiXCR to the multiplex PCR reads. Of approximately 210,000 distinct CDR3 sequences detected, roughly 18% appear once; the ten largest clones hold roughly a fifth. Documented time point: newly diagnosed GD, antithyroid drugs for less than 3 months. The authors made the TCR library using RNA they extracted from PBMCs.

The chain has TRBV27 and TRBJ2-1; D might be TRBD2 (5 bases). The J call may not be correct, given that the DNA end is closer to TRBJ2-5. The source is a female donor with Graves disease. The source material was peripheral blood mononuclear cells (PBMCs), sampled at new diagnosis, from a patient treated with antithyroid drugs. CDR3 region: CASSLFAGETQYF. In nucleotides, the CDR3 is TGTGCCAGCAGTTTATTCGCGGGAGAGACCCAGTACTTC.